What follows are 12 T cell receptor beta chains derived from one specimen sequenced in a study of blood T cells in healthy people across ages. Together with a sample-barcoded 5' primer, a J-beta primer mix was included in a second PCR lasting roughly 6 to 12 cycles. TCRdb redid the calling of the 5' RACE reads with MiXCR, one entry per CDR3 protein. The repertoire holds under 1,000,000 distinct CDR3 sequences, with 35% to 50% as singletons. Sequences were obtained from blood. The receptors here all came from a man older than 75 in good health.

The sample holds a few counts of this clonotype. The rearrangement joins TRBV7-2 to TRBJ2-1; D may be TRBD2 (6 bases). Trimming stripped 2 bases from V and 12 bases from J, with 17 bases between. CDR1 and CDR2 (germline): SGHTA, FQGNSA. This CDR3 has 14 amino acids. The CDR3 DNA is TGTGCCAGCAGCTTAATAGCGGACACATTCGGGCAGTTCTTC. Translation: CASSLIADTFGQFF.

About this clonotype itself: A much larger clone differs by one base, so this may be a read error. This CDR3 is missing its conserved last phenylalanine or tryptophan, likely due to a read error. The chain recombines TRBV29-1 with TRBJ2-1; D not resolved. CDR1 SQVTM and CDR2 ANQGSEA come from the germline V gene. CDR3 length: 15 amino acids. Trimming pared 4 bases from V and 0 bases from J, leaving 13 bases between. CDR3 amino acids: CSVGPGRSSYNEQFS. The CDR3 nucleotides are TGCAGCGTTGGACCCGGTAGGAGCTCCTACAATGAGCAGTTCTCC.

This chain joins TRBV30 and TRBJ2-5; possible D gene TRBD2, 7 bases. Deletions cut 5 bases from V and 5 bases from J, with 9 bases between. CDR3 length: 11 residues. Germline V gives CDR1 GTSNPN, CDR2 SVGIG (reference sequence). CDR3 region: CAWSGGETQYF. The CDR3 DNA follows: TGTGCCTGGTCGGGGGGCGAGACCCAGTACTTC.

The chain uses TRBV7-7 and TRBJ2-1, with 9 bases matching TRBD1. The germline gives CDR1 SSHAT, CDR2 FNYEAQ (reference sequence). J gave up 8 bases and V 5 bases, and 13 bases lay outside the gene matches. The CDR3 contains 16 residues. CDR3 sequence reads: CASSPVGQGGDYEQFF. The CDR3 bases are TGTGCCAGCAGCCCTGTGGGACAGGGTGGGGACTATGAGCAGTTCTTC.

J is TRBJ2-7 and V is TRBV25-1; D gene unclear. CDR1 MGHDK and CDR2 SYGVNS come from the germline V gene. CDR3 length: 16 amino acids. V lost 2 bases to trimming and J lost 1 base, with 15 bases between them. This CDR3 is CASSEGLSLRSYEQYF. The CDR3 DNA sequence: TGTGCCAGCAGTGAAGGATTGTCGCTGCGGTCCTACGAGCAGTACTTC.

This chain joins TRBV27 and TRBJ2-7; TRBD2 aligns across 7 bases. The CDR3 consists of 15 residues. The ends lost 2 bases at V and 5 bases at J; junction bases unmatched: 9. Germline V gene lookup returns CDR1 MNHEY and CDR2 SMNVEV (reference sequence). CDR3 sequence reads: CASSLLAGVTHEQYF. The CDR3, as DNA: TGTGCCAGCAGTTTACTCGCGGGAGTGACCCACGAGCAGTACTTC.

The rearrangement joins TRBV24-1 to TRBJ2-1, with 7 nucleotides matching TRBD1. This CDR3 spans 15 amino acids. V lost 9 bases to trimming and J lost 0 bases; unmatched junction nucleotides: 7. Germline CDR1 and CDR2: KGHDR and SFDVKD. The CDR3 reads CATSRTGSSYNEQFF. Here the CDR3 DNA reads TGTGCCACCTCAAGGACAGGAAGCTCCTACAATGAGCAGTTCTTC.

J is TRBJ2-4 and V is TRBV20-1; D is perhaps TRBD2 (6 bases). The last part of the DNA fits TRBJ2-7 better; the J call may be wrong. This CDR3 has 14 amino acids. From germline, CDR1 is DFQATT and CDR2 SNEGSKA (reference sequence). The CDR3, as DNA: TGCAGTGCTAGGGTGTTAGGGACTGACTACGAGCAGTACTTC. This gives the protein CSARVLGTDYEQYF.

The chain has TRBV14 and TRBJ2-2; the match to TRBD1 covers 11 bases. In germline, CDR1 is SGHDN, CDR2 FVKESK. J lost 7 bases, V lost 4 bases, and 5 bases had no gene match. CDR3 length: 15 amino acids. CDR3 sequence (DNA): TGTGCCAGCAGCCCACGGACAGGGGGCTTCGGGGAGCTGTTTTTT. It translates to CASSPRTGGFGELFF.

Details on this clonotype: This sequence may be a read error, since a much larger clone differs from it by one base. This CDR3 is CASAPGVTDTQYF. Written as DNA, the CDR3 is TGTGCCAGCGCACCAGGGGTCACAGATACGCAGTATTTT. V gene TRBV18 combines with J gene TRBJ2-3; TRBD1 might be the D (6 bases). The germline V gene has CDR1 KGHSH and CDR2 LQKENI. The CDR3 is 13 residues long.

CDR3 residues: CAWSGPNSGANVLTF. The CDR3 region has the DNA TGTGCCTGGAGCGGACCCAACTCTGGGGCCAACGTCCTGACTTTC. The chain combines TRBV30 with TRBJ2-6; D gene unclear. Germline V CDR1 and CDR2: GTSNPN, SVGIG (reference sequence). Trimming took off 3 bases at V and 0 bases at J, with 9 bases between the two ends. There are 15 residues in the CDR3.

The rearrangement links TRBV12-3 or TRBV12-4 to TRBJ2-1, with D tentatively TRBD2 (7 bases). The CDR3 extends over 18 amino acids. V was trimmed by 6 bases and J by 4 bases, leaving 25 bases between them. CDR3 sequence reads: CASSPGEWGGLSYNEQFF. CDR3 bases: TGTGCCAGCAGCCCAGGTGAATGGGGGGGCCTCTCGTACAATGAGCAGTTCTTC.